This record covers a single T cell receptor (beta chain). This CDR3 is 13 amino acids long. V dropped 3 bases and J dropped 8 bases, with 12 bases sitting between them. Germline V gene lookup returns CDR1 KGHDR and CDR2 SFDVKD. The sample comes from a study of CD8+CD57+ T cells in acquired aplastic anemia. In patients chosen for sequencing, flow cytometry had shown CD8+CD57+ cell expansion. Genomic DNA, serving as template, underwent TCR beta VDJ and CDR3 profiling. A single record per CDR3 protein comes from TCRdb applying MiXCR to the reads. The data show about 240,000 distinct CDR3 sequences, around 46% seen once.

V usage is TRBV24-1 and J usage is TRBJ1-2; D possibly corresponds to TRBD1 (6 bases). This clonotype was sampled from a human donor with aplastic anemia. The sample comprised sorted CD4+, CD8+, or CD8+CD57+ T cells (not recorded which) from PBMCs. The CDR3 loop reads CATSDGAGEGYTF. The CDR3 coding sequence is TGTGCCACCAGTGATGGGGCAGGGGAGGGCTACACCTTC.